Presented here are 26 T cell receptor beta chains from one specimen sequenced in a study of T cell responses to AZD1222 COVID-19 vaccine. Here immunoSEQ multiplex PCR was the method, and the copy in TCRdb shows in-frame clones only, minus some. The table lists approximately 170,000 clones, over 85% of them singletons. The specimen was peripheral blood, collected on day 0 of AZD1222 vaccination. These receptors were obtained from an adult in good health.

The V gene is TRBV6-5, the J gene TRBJ1-1; D remains ambiguous. V was trimmed by 6 bases and J by 3 bases, leaving 11 bases between them. Germline-derived CDR1 and CDR2 are MNHEY and SVGAGI. This CDR3 spans 13 amino acids. The CDR3 here is CASRVGSDTEAFF. The CDR3 coding sequence is TGTGCCAGCAGAGTAGGGTCGGACACTGAAGCTTTCTTT.

The chain is built from TRBV5-5 and TRBJ2-7; D unclear. The germline V gene encodes CDR1 SGHKS and CDR2 YYEKEE (reference sequence). There are 12 residues in the CDR3. Trimming removed 6 bases from V and 2 bases from J, with 9 bases in between. The DNA of the CDR3 is TGTGCCAGCAACCGCGAACCCTACGAGCAGTACTTC. Its protein is CASNREPYEQYF.

The chain combines TRBV6-5 with TRBJ2-5; D is uncertain. CDR1 and CDR2 (germline): MNHEY, SVGAGI. The CDR3 has 14 residues. V lost 7 bases to trimming and J lost 6 bases, with 18 bases between them. CDR3 loop: CASKFGTGLQTQYF. Written as DNA, the CDR3 is TGTGCCAGCAAATTCGGAACGGGTTTACAGACCCAGTACTTC.

This chain joins TRBV5-1 and TRBJ2-7; no reliable D call. The CDR3 totals 13 residues. The germline V gene encodes CDR1 SGHRS and CDR2 YFSETQ. The germline V and J ends were trimmed by 4 bases and 0 bases, with 8 bases remaining between them. CDR3 sequence: CASSPLGSYEQYF. The CDR3 DNA sequence: TGCGCCAGCAGCCCATTAGGCTCCTACGAGCAGTACTTC.

The gene calls are TRBV6-6 and TRBJ1-5; tentative D call: TRBD1 (6 bases). Trimming stripped 5 bases from V and 0 bases from J, with 17 bases between. CDR3 size: 17 residues. CDR1 and CDR2 from the germline V gene are MNHNY and SVGAGI (reference sequence). The CDR3 region is CASSPTGQPYSNQPQHF. CDR3 sequence (DNA): TGTGCCAGCAGTCCTACTGGACAGCCATATAGCAATCAGCCCCAGCATTTT.

The chain links TRBV2 to TRBJ2-2, with D possibly being TRBD1 (7 bases). This CDR3 is 16 amino acids long. Trimming shortened V by 3 bases and J by 4 bases, and 15 bases separated the two germline ends. Germline lookup yields CDR1 SNHLY and CDR2 FYNNEI. The CDR3 bases are TGTGCCAGCAGTGACGAGGGGGCTAGCGTCACCGGGGAGCTGTTTTTT. Amino acid sequence: CASSDEGASVTGELFF.

This chain connects TRBV18 to TRBJ2-7; 7 bases fit TRBD1. V lost 4 bases, J lost 1 base, and 4 bases stayed unmatched. Looked up from germline, CDR1 is KGHSH and CDR2 is LQKENI. CDR3 length: 14 residues. Here the CDR3 DNA reads TGTGCCAGCTCACGAGAGACAGGGTCCTACGAGCAGTACTTC. It codes for CASSRETGSYEQYF.

This clone appeared once. The chain recombines TRBV15 with TRBJ2-3, with TRBD2 matching 10 bases. Per germline, CDR1 LNHNV and CDR2 YYDKDF (reference sequence). The CDR3 is 17 residues long. Trimming removed 2 bases from V and 0 bases from J; junction bases left unmatched: 5. DNA for the CDR3: TGTGCCACCAGCAGACCCGGACTAGCGGCAAGCACAGATACGCAGTATTTT. Its protein is CATSRPGLAASTDTQYF.

The rearrangement joins TRBV5-4 to TRBJ1-1; D is undetermined. Germline-derived CDR1 and CDR2 are SGHNT and YYREEE (reference sequence). The CDR3 runs 14 residues. V lost 0 bases and J 1 base, leaving 7 bases between the germline ends. The CDR3 reads CASSLGAGNTEAFF. DNA of the CDR3: TGTGCCAGCAGCTTGGGTGCAGGGAACACTGAAGCTTTCTTT.

This chain uses TRBV19 with TRBJ1-5; tentatively, D is TRBD1 (5 bases). Germline loops: CDR1 LNHDA, CDR2 SQIVND (reference sequence). This CDR3 region has 16 residues. V lost 6 bases to trimming and J lost 5 bases, with 20 bases between them. Here the CDR3 DNA reads TGTGCCAGTAGGATGGAGGGGAGGGGTGAACATCAGCCCCAGCATTTT. It specifies CASRMEGRGEHQPQHF. The variable domain in full, completed from reference TRBV19 and TRBJ1-5, reads DGGITQSPKYLFRKEGQNVTLSCEQNLNHDAMYWYRQDPGQGLRLIYYSQIVNDFQKGDIAEGYSVSREKKESFPLTVTSAQKNPTAFYLCASRMEGRGEHQPQHFGDGTRLSIL.

The chain recombines TRBV2 with TRBJ2-7; D not resolved. V was pared by 4 bases and J by 6 bases, with 13 bases between. Germline CDR1 reads SNHLY; CDR2 reads FYNNEI. The CDR3 runs to 13 residues. CDR3 sequence reads: CASSVKGLGEQYF. CDR3 in DNA: TGTGCCAGCAGTGTTAAGGGATTGGGCGAGCAGTACTTC.

The CDR3 reads CASSFSVGAGNTIYF. The CDR3 DNA sequence: TGTGCCAGCAGCTTCTCCGTAGGGGCTGGAAACACCATATATTTT. J is TRBJ1-3 and V is TRBV7-9; D is perhaps TRBD1 (5 bases). Trimming took off 3 bases at V and 2 bases at J, with 11 bases between the two ends. CDR3 length: 15 residues. Germline loops: CDR1 SEHNR, CDR2 FQNEAQ (reference sequence). The full variable domain, in which reference TRBV7-9 and TRBJ1-3 provide the parts outside the CDR3, is DTGVSQNPRHKITKRGQNVTFRCDPISEHNRLYWYRQTLGQGPEFLTYFQNEAQLEKSRLLSDRFSAERPKGSFSTLEIQRTEQGDSAMYLCASSFSVGAGNTIYFGEGSWLTVV.

The chain uses TRBV6-5 and TRBJ2-7; D is unresolved. CDR1 is MNHEY, CDR2 SVGAGI, per germline. The CDR3 consists of 13 residues. Deletions cut 7 bases from V and 0 bases from J, with 10 bases between. CDR3 loop: CASIVGYSYEQYF. The CDR3 DNA sequence: TGTGCCAGCATCGTGGGGTACTCCTACGAGCAGTACTTC.

The V gene is TRBV5-1, the J gene TRBJ1-1; a possible D gene is TRBD1 (5 bases). Germline V gene lookup returns CDR1 SGHRS and CDR2 YFSETQ. V dropped 2 bases and J dropped 3 bases, with 8 bases sitting between them. The CDR3 runs 13 residues. The chain's CDR3 is CASSFGGYTEAFF. CDR3 DNA: TGCGCCAGCAGCTTCGGGGGTTACACTGAAGCTTTCTTT.

This clone was observed a single time. This chain's CDR3 is CASSEPGTTEAFF. DNA for the CDR3: TGTGCCAGCAGTGAACCCGGGACAACTGAAGCTTTCTTT. V gene TRBV6-1 combines with J gene TRBJ1-1, with a tentative D call TRBD1 (6 bases). The CDR3 is 13 amino acids. V lost 2 bases, J lost 5 bases, and 9 bases lay in between. Germline loops: CDR1 MNHNS, CDR2 SASEGT.

The rearrangement joins TRBV18 to TRBJ1-2; D gene ambiguous. CDR3 length: 12 residues. The V end was cut by 2 bases, the J end by 10 bases, with 11 bases between. Germline V gene data show CDR1 as KGHSH and CDR2 as LQKENI. The CDR3 DNA follows: TGTGCCAGCTCACCAGGGAAGGATTACTACACCTTC. Its translation is CASSPGKDYYTF.

Written as DNA, the CDR3 is TGTGCCACCAGCAGAGGGCCAAACTATAATTCACCCCTCCACTTT. Translating gives CATSRGPNYNSPLHF. The rearrangement joins TRBV15 to TRBJ1-6, with D unresolved. The germline V gene has CDR1 LNHNV and CDR2 YYDKDF (reference sequence). Trimming removed 1 base from V and 3 bases from J, with 7 bases in between. The CDR3 loop spans 15 amino acids.

The chain couples TRBV19 to TRBJ1-6; 7 bases map to TRBD1. The germline V gene has CDR1 LNHDA and CDR2 SQIVND (reference sequence). The junction had 8 bases not matched to a gene; V was cut back by 4 bases and J by 5 bases. This CDR3 has 16 amino acids. The CDR3 is CASSSLPGTDNSPLHF. CDR3 nucleotides: TGTGCCAGTAGTAGCCTCCCCGGGACAGATAATTCACCCCTCCACTTT.

J is TRBJ1-6 and V is TRBV19; D not resolved. V lost 4 bases and J 7 bases, leaving 11 bases between the germline ends. CDR1 and CDR2 (germline): LNHDA, SQIVND (reference sequence). The CDR3 loop spans 14 amino acids. For the CDR3, the DNA is TGTGCCAGTAGTAAGACGCAGGAGAATTCACCCCTCCACTTT. This translates into CASSKTQENSPLHF.

The rearrangement joins TRBV18 to TRBJ2-7; 14 bases line up with TRBD2. The V gene end was trimmed by 3 bases and the J gene end by 6 bases; junction bases not matched to a gene: 1. This CDR3 has 14 residues. Per the germline V gene, CDR1 is KGHSH and CDR2 is LQKENI. The chain's CDR3 is CASSPGLAGVEQYF. The CDR3 DNA sequence: TGTGCCAGCTCACCGGGACTAGCGGGAGTCGAGCAGTACTTC. Full variable domain (missing parts from reference TRBV18 and TRBJ2-7): NAGVMQNPRHLVRRRGQEARLRCSPMKGHSHVYWYRQLPEEGLKFMVYLQKENIIDESGMPKERFSAEFPKEGPSILRIQQVVRGDSAAYFCASSPGLAGVEQYFGPGTRLTVT.

A few counts support this clone. The J gene is TRBJ2-2, the V gene TRBV20-1, with 7 positions matching TRBD2. Germline V gene data show CDR1 as DFQATT and CDR2 as SNEGSKA (reference sequence). The CDR3 covers 17 residues. J gave up 5 bases and V 3 bases, and 15 bases lay outside the gene matches. The CDR3 sequence: CSASYGGSSLETGELFF. The DNA of the CDR3 is TGCAGTGCTAGTTATGGCGGGAGTTCTTTGGAGACCGGGGAGCTGTTTTTT.

This clone was seen just once. The chain couples TRBV6-5 to TRBJ2-7; perhaps TRBD2 as D (6 bases). Germline loops: CDR1 MNHEY, CDR2 SVGAGI. V lost 3 bases, J lost 4 bases, and 13 bases lay in between. The length of the CDR3 is 14 residues. The CDR3 nucleotides read TGTGCCAGCAGTTATGGAGGGCGCTGGTACGAGCAGTACTTC. Its protein product is CASSYGGRWYEQYF.

The sample holds one count of this clone. The chain has TRBV18 and TRBJ2-7; 11 bases match TRBD2. The germline V gene has CDR1 KGHSH and CDR2 LQKENI. This CDR3 is 16 amino acids long. J gave up 5 bases and V 3 bases, and 9 bases lay outside the gene matches. The CDR3: CASSPNSGGAQNEQYF. Here the CDR3 DNA reads TGTGCCAGCTCACCGAATAGCGGGGGGGCGCAAAACGAGCAGTACTTC. The whole variable domain, filled in from reference TRBV18 and TRBJ2-7, reads NAGVMQNPRHLVRRRGQEARLRCSPMKGHSHVYWYRQLPEEGLKFMVYLQKENIIDESGMPKERFSAEFPKEGPSILRIQQVVRGDSAAYFCASSPNSGGAQNEQYFGPGTRLTVT.

The J gene is TRBJ2-1, the V gene TRBV27, with D possibly TRBD1 on 6 matching bases. The V end lost 4 bases, the J end lost 7 bases, and 17 bases lay between the germline ends. CDR1 and CDR2 (germline): MNHEY, SMNVEV (reference sequence). The CDR3 consists of 15 residues. This chain's CDR3 is CASSSPWTDINEQFF. The DNA for the CDR3 is TGTGCCAGCAGTTCTCCTTGGACAGATATTAATGAGCAGTTCTTC.

V and J are TRBV4-1 and TRBJ2-7, with 8 nucleotides matching TRBD2. Trimming at V came to 0 bases and at J to 3 bases, leaving 7 bases not matched to a gene. Per germline, CDR1 MGHRA and CDR2 YSYEKL. This CDR3 region has 16 residues. CDR3 amino acids: CASSQEIAGRYYEQYF. The CDR3 DNA follows: TGCGCCAGCAGCCAAGAAATAGCGGGGCGGTACTACGAGCAGTACTTC.

V and J are TRBV3-1 (or the pseudogene TRBV3-2) and TRBJ1-5; D possibly corresponds to TRBD1 (5 bases). V lost 1 base to trimming and J lost 13 bases, with 14 bases between them. Germline V gene sequence: CDR1 LGHDT, CDR2 YNNKEL (reference sequence). CDR3 length: 13 residues. CDR3 sequence reads: CASSQGPWDFQHF. The CDR3 coding sequence is TGTGCCAGCAGCCAAGGACCATGGGACTTTCAGCATTTT.